The 24 T cell receptor beta chains in this list originate from one sample, sequenced in a study of cytomegalovirus exposure and HLA in healthy donors (dated by TCRdb to the late 2010s). Library construction relied on the immunoSEQ multiplex PCR assay. For the multiplex PCR, a mixture combining 60 forward primers for TCR Vbeta segments and 13 reverse primers for TCR Jbeta segments was used. TCRdb obtained this table from immuneACCESS and retained in-frame rearrangements with V and J assigned. These tables miss some clones; where compared with another copy, unresolved V genes account for less than half of the shortfall, and the remainder is unexplained. Here the sample has under 200,000 clones; roughly 65% occur a single time. The ten largest make up 4% to 5.5% of the sample. Sample: PBMCs. These receptors were collected from a young woman in good health and CMV-seropositive.

The V gene is TRBV5-1, the J gene TRBJ2-3, with 11 bases matching TRBD1. From germline, CDR1 is SGHRS and CDR2 YFSETQ. The CDR3 contains 14 residues. The ends lost 4 bases at V and 3 bases at J; junction bases unmatched: 1. The CDR3, as DNA: TGCGCCAGCAGCAGGGACAGGGGGACAGATACGCAGTATTTT. Its translation: CASSRDRGTDTQYF.

This chain links TRBV18 with TRBJ1-1, with unresolved D. V shed 4 bases and J shed 1 base, with 16 bases lying between them. Germline values: CDR1 KGHSH, CDR2 LQKENI. This CDR3 is built from 16 residues. CDR3 residues: CASSQSVIFSNTEAFF. In nucleotides, the CDR3 is TGTGCCAGCTCACAATCGGTTATTTTTTCGAACACTGAAGCTTTCTTT.

V and J are TRBV9 and TRBJ2-5; TRBD2 agrees at 12 bases. CDR1 and CDR2 (germline): SGDLS, YYNGEE. The CDR3 sequence is 15 residues long. The V segment lost 0 bases and the J segment 3 bases; nucleotides outside the gene matches: 0. The CDR3 loop reads CASSVGLAGEETQYF. CDR3 bases: TGTGCCAGCAGCGTAGGACTAGCGGGAGAAGAGACCCAGTACTTC.

This clone was seen a few times. The gene calls are TRBV28 and TRBJ1-4; the match to TRBD1 covers 7 bases. Germline V gives CDR1 MDHEN, CDR2 SYDVKM. Trimming took 11 bases from V and 7 from J; bases not matched to a gene: 7. This CDR3 is 12 amino acids long. CDR3 nucleotides: TGTGCCGTCCGGGACAGAGGTGAAAAACTGTTTTTT. It specifies CAVRDRGEKLFF.

This rearrangement joins TRBV28 to TRBJ1-1; D perhaps matches TRBD1 (5 bases). CDR3 length: 15 residues. Germline V gives CDR1 MDHEN, CDR2 SYDVKM. V was clipped by 7 bases and J by 1 base, with 16 bases between them. This chain's CDR3 is CASTIPDGGNTEAFF. CDR3 sequence (DNA): TGTGCCAGCACCATCCCGGACGGGGGGAACACTGAAGCTTTCTTT.

The chain is built from TRBV5-1 and TRBJ2-1; TRBD2 is a possible D gene (6 bases). Looked up from germline, CDR1 is SGHRS and CDR2 is YFSETQ. Trimming shortened V by 3 bases and J by 4 bases, and 26 bases separated the two germline ends. The CDR3 has 19 amino acids. CDR3 region: CASSSGWPPGDSGYNEQFF. The DNA for the CDR3 is TGCGCCAGCAGCTCCGGTTGGCCCCCCGGGGACTCAGGATACAATGAGCAGTTCTTC.

This clone occurred a few times. The chain employs TRBV5-1 and TRBJ1-6; D is unclear. The CDR3 covers 14 residues. Germline CDR1 and CDR2: SGHRS and YFSETQ. V was cut by 4 bases and J by 0 bases, with 5 bases left in between. CDR3 in amino acids: CASSEGSYNSPLHF. DNA of the CDR3: TGCGCCAGCAGCGAGGGCTCCTATAATTCACCCCTCCACTTT.

The V call is TRBV6-1, the J call TRBJ2-7, with 9 bases lining up with TRBD2. CDR3 length: 14 residues. Germline assignment: CDR1 MNHNS and CDR2 SASEGT. V dropped 6 bases and J dropped 0; count of bases not matched to a gene: 3. For the CDR3, the DNA is TGTGCCAGCAGAGAACTAGCGGGCTCCTACGAGCAGTACTTC. It specifies CASRELAGSYEQYF.

This clone was detected only a few times. This chain uses TRBV27 with TRBJ2-5, with no clear D. The CDR3 consists of 14 residues. Per the germline V gene, CDR1 is MNHEY and CDR2 is SMNVEV (reference sequence). V gave up 5 bases and J gave up 0 bases, with 10 bases separating them. CDR3 amino acids: CASSPGIYQETQYF. CDR3 in DNA: TGTGCCAGCAGTCCGGGTATTTACCAAGAGACCCAGTACTTC.

This chain connects TRBV9 to TRBJ2-7, with a possible D match to TRBD1 (5 bases). Germline CDR1 SGDLS, CDR2 YYNGEE. V lost 0 bases to trimming and J lost 2 bases, with 6 bases between them. The CDR3 contains 13 residues. CDR3 DNA sequence: TGTGCCAGCAGCGTAGGACAGACCTACGAGCAGTACTTC. Translation: CASSVGQTYEQYF.

Regarding this clone: The conserved phenylalanine or tryptophan normally closing the CDR3 is absent here, so this likely arose from a read error. The chain has TRBV27 and TRBJ2-7; D gene uncertain. This CDR3 region has 15 residues. Trimming took 5 bases from V and 2 from J, leaving 16 bases between them. Germline V gene lookup returns CDR1 MNHEY and CDR2 SMNVEV (reference sequence). The CDR3 coding sequence is TGTGCCAGCAGTCGCCCTGACGGGTTTCCCTACGAGCAGTACCTC. Translation gives CASSRPDGFPYEQYL.

The rearrangement uses TRBV28 and TRBJ2-3; 9 positions match TRBD1. The germline V gene encodes CDR1 MDHEN and CDR2 SYDVKM. The CDR3 sequence is 16 residues long. V trimming: 4 bases; J trimming: 2 bases; junction bases outside the gene matches: 7. The CDR3 loop is CASSSSGTGYTDTQYF. The CDR3 bases are TGTGCCAGCAGTTCCTCCGGGACAGGGTACACAGATACGCAGTATTTT.

The sample holds a few counts of this clone. The chain carries TRBV6-1 and TRBJ2-5, with TRBD2 identical over 10 bases. Trimming took 4 bases from V and 4 from J; bases not matched to a gene: 12. This CDR3 region has 17 residues. Germline lookup yields CDR1 MNHNS and CDR2 SASEGT. The CDR3 loop is CASSAPLLAGNIETQYF. The CDR3 DNA follows: TGTGCCAGCAGTGCCCCCTTACTAGCGGGGAACATAGAGACCCAGTACTTC.

The CDR3 nucleotides read TGTGCCAGCAGCGACAGGGACTTCAATCAGCCCCAGCATTTT. This translates into CASSDRDFNQPQHF. The rearrangement links TRBV6-5 to TRBJ1-5, with 7 bases that match TRBD1. The V gene's germline CDR1 is MNHEY and CDR2 SVGAGI. Trimming removed 6 bases from V and 3 bases from J; junction bases left unmatched: 5. This CDR3 has 14 residues.

The chain joins TRBV5-4 to TRBJ1-1; D unclear. Germline V gene data show CDR1 as SGHNT and CDR2 as YYREEE (reference sequence). The CDR3 totals 15 residues. V dropped 0 bases and J dropped 3 bases, with 12 bases sitting between them. CDR3 nucleotide sequence: TGTGCCAGCAGCTTGGCCGGGGTTCAGGACACTGAAGCTTTCTTT. Protein sequence: CASSLAGVQDTEAFF.

The chain links TRBV28 to TRBJ2-7; 14 nucleotides align to TRBD2. This CDR3 contains 14 residues. Germline V gives CDR1 MDHEN, CDR2 SYDVKM. The ends lost 7 bases at V and 7 bases at J; junction bases unmatched: 6. The chain's CDR3 is CASKRGLAGVEQYF. CDR3 nucleotide sequence: TGTGCCAGCAAGAGGGGACTAGCGGGAGTGGAGCAGTACTTC.

The chain recombines TRBV18 with TRBJ1-1; D unclear. This CDR3 comprises 13 residues. Trimming took off 6 bases at V and 1 base at J, with 9 bases between the two ends. CDR1 is KGHSH, CDR2 LQKENI, per germline. CDR3 in amino acids: CASSHGENTEAFF. The CDR3, as DNA: TGTGCCAGCTCCCACGGAGAGAACACTGAAGCTTTCTTT.

The chain employs TRBV18 and TRBJ2-3; D is unclear. Trimming removed 0 bases at V and 4 bases at J, with 5 bases between. Germline V CDR1 and CDR2: KGHSH, LQKENI. The CDR3 consists of 13 residues. The CDR3 is CASSPPTPDTQYF. The CDR3 nucleotides are TGTGCCAGCTCACCACCGACTCCAGATACGCAGTATTTT.

V gene TRBV28 combines with J gene TRBJ1-1; 9 bases are a match to TRBD1. CDR3 size: 17 residues. With V trimmed by 5 bases and J by 6 bases, 16 bases remained unmatched. The germline V gene encodes CDR1 MDHEN and CDR2 SYDVKM. The CDR3 coding sequence is TGTGCCAGCAGTCAACTAAATATACAGGGGGCTTGCGCTGAAGCTTTCTTT. Translating it yields CASSQLNIQGACAEAFF. The full variable domain, in which reference TRBV28 and TRBJ1-1 provide the parts outside the CDR3, is DVKVTQSSRYLVKRTGEKVFLECVQDMDHENMFWYRQDPGLGLRLIYFSYDVKMKEKGDIPEGYSVSREKKERFSLILESASTNQTSMYLCASSQLNIQGACAEAFFGQGTRLTVV.

The rearrangement links TRBV28 to TRBJ1-4; 9 bases are shared with TRBD1. After removal of 5 bases from V and 3 bases from J, the junction contained 7 bases not matched to a gene. In germline, CDR1 is MDHEN, CDR2 SYDVKM. The CDR3 totals 16 residues. CDR3 DNA sequence: TGTGCCAGCAGTCCGGGACAGGGTGGGTCTAATGAAAAACTGTTTTTT. This encodes CASSPGQGGSNEKLFF.

The genes are TRBV5-6 and TRBJ2-2; TRBD1 is a possible D gene (6 bases). The CDR3 runs to 18 residues. V lost 2 bases to trimming and J lost 5 bases, with 22 bases between them. CDR1 SGHDT and CDR2 YYEEEE come from the germline V gene. DNA of the CDR3: TGTGCCAGCAGCTTATTCAGTATTGGGGGCTGGTGGACCGGGGAGCTGTTTTTT. It is translated as CASSLFSIGGWWTGELFF.

This chain joins TRBV6-6 and TRBJ2-2; a weak D match, TRBD2 (5 bases). Trimming cost V 8 bases and J 7 bases, with 11 bases left between them. Germline loops: CDR1 MNHNY, CDR2 SVGAGI (reference sequence). The CDR3 has 12 amino acids. CDR3 amino acids: CASAGRGGELFF. The CDR3 DNA follows: TGTGCCAGCGCAGGTCGGGGCGGGGAGCTGTTTTTT.

The CDR3 DNA follows: TGTGCCAGTAGCCCCGGACAGTATGAAGCTTTCTTT. This translates into CASSPGQYEAFF. This chain links TRBV19 with TRBJ1-1, with a weak D call TRBD1 (6 bases). The V end lost 6 bases, the J end lost 7 bases, and 12 bases lay between the germline ends. CDR1 and CDR2 from the germline V gene are LNHDA and SQIVND (reference sequence). There are 12 residues in the CDR3.

CDR3 in DNA: TGTGCCAGCAGTTCTCAGACAGGGGGCCGGATGAACACTGAAGCTTTCTTT. It encodes CASSSQTGGRMNTEAFF. The rearrangement joins TRBV28 to TRBJ1-1; 10 bases map to TRBD1. The germline V gene encodes CDR1 MDHEN and CDR2 SYDVKM. The trim removed 4 bases at V and 0 bases at J, leaving 8 bases unmatched. The CDR3 runs to 17 residues.